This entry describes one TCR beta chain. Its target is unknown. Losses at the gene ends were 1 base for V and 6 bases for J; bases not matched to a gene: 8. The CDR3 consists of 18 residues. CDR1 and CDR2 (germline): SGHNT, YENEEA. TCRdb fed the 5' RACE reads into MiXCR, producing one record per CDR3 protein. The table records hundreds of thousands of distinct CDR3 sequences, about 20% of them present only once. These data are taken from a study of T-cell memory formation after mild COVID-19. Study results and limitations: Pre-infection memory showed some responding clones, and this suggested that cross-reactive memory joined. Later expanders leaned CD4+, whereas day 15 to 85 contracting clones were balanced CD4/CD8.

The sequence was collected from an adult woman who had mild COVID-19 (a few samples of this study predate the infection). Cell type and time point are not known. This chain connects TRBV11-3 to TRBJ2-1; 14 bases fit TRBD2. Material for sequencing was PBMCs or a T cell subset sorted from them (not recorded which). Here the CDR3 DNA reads TGTGCCAGCAGCTTAGTTACGGGACTAGCGGGAGTGGGCAATGAGCAGTTCTTC. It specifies CASSLVTGLAGVGNEQFF.